One T cell receptor beta chain is described in this entry. Its antigen is undetermined. Ahead of sequencing, the ViraFEST assay grew antigen-specific CD4+ T cells using viral peptide pools. Upon completion of around eleven days in culture, CD4+ T cells were isolated. Each participant was given two doses of one vaccine (BNT162b2 or mRNA-1273). Every well housed some 2 million PBMC, which grew in culture alongside around 11 IU/ml IL-2 and roughly 9.9 ug/ml peptides. At days 3 and 7, half of the medium was exchanged for IL-2 medium. The data stem from a study of vaccination effects on CD4 cells after COVID-19. Some clones are missing from TCRdb's copy, which holds only in-frame ones; the method was immunoSEQ multiplex PCR. The repertoire consists of roughly 70,000 clones, with 70% to 75% occurring once and the leading ten covering roughly 1.5%. Notes on the study in general: Cross-reactivity with common cold coronaviruses was shown by only 1 of 255 vaccine-induced clones in healthy vaccinees.

The CDR3 is 13 amino acids. Trimming left V 5 bases short and J 2 bases short, with 7 bases between. CDR1 and CDR2 from the germline V gene are KGHDR and SFDVKD. The sample here was CD4+ T cells from PBMCs cultured with HCoV-229E spike peptides, taken after COVID-19 vaccination. The V gene is TRBV24-1, the J gene TRBJ2-3; no reliable D call. This TCR derives from a human donor who received a COVID-19 vaccine. The CDR3 sequence: CATSGWSTDTQYF. CDR3 nucleotide sequence: TGTGCCACCAGTGGATGGTCCACAGATACGCAGTATTTT.